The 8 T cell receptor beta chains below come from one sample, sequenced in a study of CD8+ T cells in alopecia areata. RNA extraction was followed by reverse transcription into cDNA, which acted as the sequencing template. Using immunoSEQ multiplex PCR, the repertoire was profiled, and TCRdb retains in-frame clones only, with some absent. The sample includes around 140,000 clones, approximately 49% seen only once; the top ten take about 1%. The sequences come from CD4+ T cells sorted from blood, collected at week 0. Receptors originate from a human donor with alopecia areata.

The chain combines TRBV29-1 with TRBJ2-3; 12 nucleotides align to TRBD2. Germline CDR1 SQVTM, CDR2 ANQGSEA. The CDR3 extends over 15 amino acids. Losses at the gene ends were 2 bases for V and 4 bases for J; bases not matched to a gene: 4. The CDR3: CSVERTSGTPDTQYF. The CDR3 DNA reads TGCAGCGTTGAAAGGACTAGCGGGACCCCAGATACGCAGTATTTT.

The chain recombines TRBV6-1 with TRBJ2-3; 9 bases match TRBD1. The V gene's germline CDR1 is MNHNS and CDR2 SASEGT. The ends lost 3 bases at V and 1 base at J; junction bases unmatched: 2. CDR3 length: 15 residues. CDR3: CASSDRDRGTDTQYF. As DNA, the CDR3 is TGTGCCAGCAGTGACCGGGACAGGGGCACAGATACGCAGTATTTT.

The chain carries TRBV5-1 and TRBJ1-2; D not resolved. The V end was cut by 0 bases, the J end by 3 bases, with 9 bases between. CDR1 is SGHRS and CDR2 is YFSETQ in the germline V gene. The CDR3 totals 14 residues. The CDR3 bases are TGCGCCAGCAGCTTGGATGGCGGGGACTATGGCTACACCTTC. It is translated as CASSLDGGDYGYTF.

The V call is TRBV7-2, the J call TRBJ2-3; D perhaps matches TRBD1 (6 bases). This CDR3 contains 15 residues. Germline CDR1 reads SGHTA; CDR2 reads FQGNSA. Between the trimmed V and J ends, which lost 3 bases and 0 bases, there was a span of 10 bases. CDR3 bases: TGTGCCAGCAGCTTCACAGGGTTAAGCACAGATACGCAGTATTTT. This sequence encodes CASSFTGLSTDTQYF.

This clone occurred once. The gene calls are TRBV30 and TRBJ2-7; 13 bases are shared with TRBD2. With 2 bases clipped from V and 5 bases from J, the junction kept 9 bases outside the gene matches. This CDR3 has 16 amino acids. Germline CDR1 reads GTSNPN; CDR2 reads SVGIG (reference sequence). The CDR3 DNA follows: TGTGCCTGGAGTCTACCTCGGACTAGCGGGAGTAACGAGCAGTACTTC. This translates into CAWSLPRTSGSNEQYF.

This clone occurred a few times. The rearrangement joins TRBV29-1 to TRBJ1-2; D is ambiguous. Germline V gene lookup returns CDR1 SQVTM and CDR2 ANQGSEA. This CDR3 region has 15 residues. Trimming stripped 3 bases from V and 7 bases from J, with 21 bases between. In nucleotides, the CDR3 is TGCAGCGTTGATTTGGGCCAGACCCTTTTCGGTGGCTACACCTTC. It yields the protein CSVDLGQTLFGGYTF.

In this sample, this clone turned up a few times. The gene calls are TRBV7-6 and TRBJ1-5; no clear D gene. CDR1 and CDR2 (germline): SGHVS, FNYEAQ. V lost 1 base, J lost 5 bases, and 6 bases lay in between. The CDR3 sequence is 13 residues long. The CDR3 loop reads CASSLEPHQPQHF. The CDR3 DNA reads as TGTGCCAGCAGCTTAGAGCCGCATCAGCCCCAGCATTTT.

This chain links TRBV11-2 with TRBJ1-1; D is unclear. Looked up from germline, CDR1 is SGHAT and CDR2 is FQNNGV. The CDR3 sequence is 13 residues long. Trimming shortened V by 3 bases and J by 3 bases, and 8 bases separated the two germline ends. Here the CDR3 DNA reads TGTGCCAGCAGCTTCGGTATGGACACTGAAGCTTTCTTT. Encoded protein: CASSFGMDTEAFF.